Listed below are T cell receptor beta chains from one sample, sequenced in a study of shared clonotypes between healthy human individuals. The protocol was immunoSEQ multiplex PCR, while the TCRdb copy is restricted to in-frame clones and leaves out a portion. The sample consists of about 700,000 clones, around 90% of them appearing once. Sequencing was performed on naive CD8+ T cells sorted from blood. These receptors were obtained from a young man in good health. CDR3s include the opening cysteine and the closing phenylalanine or tryptophan. The D gene is left open where the match is weak. Size values are once, few and many counts, or a class for expanded clones, and some rows have none.

v_call	j_call	d_call	clone_size	cdr3_length	cdr3_nt	cdr3_aa
TRBV7-9	TRBJ1-2	NA	NA	14	TGTGCCAGCAGCTGGGGACCGACTAACTATGGCTACACCTTC	CASSWGPTNYGYTF
TRBV25-1	TRBJ2-7	NA	NA	15	TGTGCCAGCAGTGAACCGGGACCGACGCCCTACGAGCAGTACTTC	CASSEPGPTPYEQYF
TRBV9	TRBJ2-1	TRBD2	once	15	TGTGCCAGCAGCGATAGCGGGAGCTCCTACAATGAGCAGTTCTTC	CASSDSGSSYNEQFF
TRBV5-1	TRBJ2-2	NA	NA	14	TGCGCCAGCAGCTTTTTAGAGGAACAGATGGAGCTGTTTTTT	CASSFLEEQMELFF
TRBV6-5	TRBJ2-7	TRBD1	NA	15	TGTGCCAGCAGTTACTCGACAGGGGCACTCTACGAGCAGTACTTC	CASSYSTGALYEQYF
TRBV2	TRBJ2-7	TRBD1	NA	12	TGTGCCAGCCAGGGGGCGCTGAACGAGCAGTACTTC	CASQGALNEQYF
TRBV11-3	TRBJ2-2	NA	few	12	TGTGCCAGCAGCTCAATGACCGGGGAGCTGTTTTTT	CASSSMTGELFF
TRBV29-1	TRBJ2-7	NA	NA	11	TGCAGCTCCCAAGAGGGCTACGAGCAGTACTTC	CSSQEGYEQYF
TRBV13	TRBJ2-1	NA	NA	13	TGTGCCAGCAGCTCCGACTCGGACATGGGGCAGTTCTTC	CASSSDSDMGQFF
TRBV15	TRBJ2-3	TRBD2	NA	16	TGTGCCACCAGCAGAGCGCTGGGACTAGTAACAGATACGCAGTATTTT	CATSRALGLVTDTQYF
TRBV9	TRBJ1-1	NA	once	15	TGTGCCAGCAGCGTAGGTGACGGTATGAACACTGAAGCTTTCTTT	CASSVGDGMNTEAFF
TRBV10-2	TRBJ2-7	NA	NA	13	TGCGCCAGCAGTGAGTCAACAGGGAGCGAGCAGTACTTC	CASSESTGSEQYF
TRBV7-6	TRBJ2-7	NA	NA	15	TGTGCCAGCAGCTCCCCTGGGGGTTTGGACTACGAGCAGTACTTC	CASSSPGGLDYEQYF
TRBV6-5	TRBJ1-1	NA	NA	13	TGTGCCAGCAGCCACCAGGGGAACACTGAAGCTTTCTTT	CASSHQGNTEAFF
TRBV11-2	TRBJ2-2	NA	NA	14	TGTGCCAGCACCGGGCCCCTGTACACCGGGGAGCTGTTTTTT	CASTGPLYTGELFF
TRBV4-1	TRBJ1-5	NA	NA	14	TGCGCCAGCAGCCGGTTAGGGACCAATCAGCCCCAGCATTTT	CASSRLGTNQPQHF
TRBV5-6	TRBJ2-5	TRBD1	NA	14	TGTGCCAGCAGCTTACAGGGGGCTCAGGAGACCCAGTACTTC	CASSLQGAQETQYF
TRBV7-9	TRBJ2-7	NA	once	15	TGTGCCAGCAGCTTAGTTAGCGAACCTTCCTACGAGCAGTACTTC	CASSLVSEPSYEQYF
TRBV27	TRBJ2-1	NA	NA	12	TGTGCCAGCAGCTTGAACTACAATGAGCAGTTCTTC	CASSLNYNEQFF
TRBV18	TRBJ2-1	TRBD2	NA	14	TGTGCCAGCTCACGACTAGCCTCCTACAATGAGCAGTTCTTC	CASSRLASYNEQFF
TRBV7-9	TRBJ2-1	TRBD2	NA	15	TGTGCCAGCAGCTATAGCGGGAGTGCACGCAATGAGCAGTTCTTC	CASSYSGSARNEQFF
TRBV9	TRBJ2-3	NA	NA	14	TGTGCCAGCAGCACCAGTGGTGCCACAGATACGCAGTATTTT	CASSTSGATDTQYF
TRBV21-1	TRBJ2-7	NA	NA	19	TGTGCCAGTGGCGATGGCTTGACAGGGGCCTCTTCTACGTCCTACGAGCAGTACTTC	CASGDGLTGASSTSYEQYF
TRBV2	TRBJ2-7	TRBD1	NA	10	TGTGCCAGCAGGGGACAGGGACGTTACTTC	CASRGQGRYF
TRBV6-6	TRBJ2-7	TRBD1	NA	15	TGTGCCAGCAGTTACTCGGCAGGGGGCTCCTACGAGCAGTACTTC	CASSYSAGGSYEQYF
TRBV7-9	TRBJ2-5	TRBD1	NA	16	TGTGCCAGCAGCTTAGTTTTGGAACAGGGGTGGGAGACCCAGTACTTC	CASSLVLEQGWETQYF
TRBV6-5	TRBJ1-5	NA	NA	13	TGTGCCAGCAGTTGGGGGATAAATCAGCCCCAGCATTTT	CASSWGINQPQHF
TRBV5-4	TRBJ2-7	NA	NA	16	TGTGCCAGCAGTTCCGGCCCAGGCAGGGAGTTCTACGAGCAGTACTTC	CASSSGPGREFYEQYF
TRBV29-1	TRBJ2-3	TRBD2	NA	15	TGCAGCGTTGTCTTTGGCGGGAGGGCCCCAGATACGCAGTATTTT	CSVVFGGRAPDTQYF
TRBV4-1	TRBJ2-1	NA	NA	17	TGCGCCAGCAGCCAAGACGGCGGCGGCCTCTCCTACAATGAGCAGTTCTTC	CASSQDGGGLSYNEQFF
TRBV7-9	TRBJ2-5	NA	NA	14	TGTGCCAGCAGCCGACAAGTTGGCCAAGAGACCCAGTACTTC	CASSRQVGQETQYF
TRBV28	TRBJ1-1	TRBD1	once	13	TGTGCCAGCAAGTACAGGGGGAACACTGAAGCTTTCTTT	CASKYRGNTEAFF
TRBV27	TRBJ2-2	NA	NA	14	TGTGCCAGCAGTTTGTCACAAGACACCGGGGAGCTGTTTTTT	CASSLSQDTGELFF
TRBV4-3	TRBJ1-2	NA	NA	17	TGCGCCAGCAGCCAAGAGAGGGTGTGGGGGGTACTCTATGGCTACACCTTC	CASSQERVWGVLYGYTF
TRBV13	TRBJ2-7	NA	NA	17	TGTGCCAGCAGCTTATCCGTCGGGACACCGAGCTCCTACGAGCAGTACTTC	CASSLSVGTPSSYEQYF
TRBV19	TRBJ2-6	TRBD2	NA	18	TGTGCCAGTAGTATAGGACCCACGGGGGGGTCTGGGGCCAACGTCCTGACTTTC	CASSIGPTGGSGANVLTF
TRBV11-2	TRBJ1-1	NA	NA	15	TGTGCCAGCAGCTTAGTGGGAGCTTGGAACACTGAAGCTTTCTTT	CASSLVGAWNTEAFF
TRBV9	TRBJ2-5	NA	NA	15	TGTGCCAGCAGCGTAGGCCTATCCGAGGAAGAGACCCAGTACTTC	CASSVGLSEEETQYF
TRBV4-3	TRBJ1-3	NA	NA	15	TGCGCCAGCAGCCAAGATCTGTCCTCTGGAAACACCATATATTTT	CASSQDLSSGNTIYF
TRBV2	TRBJ1-5	NA	NA	14	TGTGCCAGCAGTGAGGACCCCTGGAATCAGCCCCAGCATTTT	CASSEDPWNQPQHF
TRBV19	TRBJ2-3	TRBD2	NA	17	TGTGCCAGTATCGGGTTGGCGGGAGCCCCCCCCACAGATACGCAGTATTTT	CASIGLAGAPPTDTQYF
TRBV28	TRBJ2-1	TRBD2	NA	14	TGTGCCAGCGGGGTTAGCGGGATGGCCAATGAGCAGTTCTTC	CASGVSGMANEQFF
TRBV29-1	TRBJ2-3	NA	once	15	TGCAGCGTCGTTCCGGAGGGACAGCGAACAGATACGCAGTATTTT	CSVVPEGQRTDTQYF
TRBV7-6	TRBJ2-7	TRBD2	NA	15	TGTGCCAGCAGCTTACTCCTGTCGGGAGGGTACGAGCAGTACTTC	CASSLLLSGGYEQYF
TRBV5-1	TRBJ2-7	TRBD2	once	15	TGCGCCAGCAGTCCTGAGACTAGCGGGAGCTACGAGCAGTACTTC	CASSPETSGSYEQYF
TRBV27	TRBJ2-7	TRBD1	NA	15	TGTGCCAGCAGTCCACTTATCCGACAGGGATCCGAGCAGTACTTC	CASSPLIRQGSEQYF
TRBV15	TRBJ2-1	NA	NA	15	TGTGCCACCAGCAGAGATAGTGACAGCCACAATGAGCAGTTCTTC	CATSRDSDSHNEQFF
TRBV5-1	TRBJ2-1	TRBD1	NA	15	TGCGCCAGCAGCTTGGTGCAGGACAGGGACAATGAGCAGTTCTTC	CASSLVQDRDNEQFF
TRBV4-2	TRBJ1-2	TRBD1	NA	15	TGTGCCAGCAGCCAAGCCGGGACAGGGGGGTATGGCTACACCTTC	CASSQAGTGGYGYTF
TRBV29-1	TRBJ2-1	NA	NA	12	TGCAGCACTCCTATGGGTTACAATGAGCAGTTCTTC	CSTPMGYNEQFF
TRBV18	TRBJ2-7	NA	NA	13	TGTGCCAGCTCACCCGGCGAATCCTACGAGCAGTACTTC	CASSPGESYEQYF
TRBV11-2	TRBJ2-1	TRBD2	NA	14	TGTGCCAGCAGCTTAGGGCAGGGAGGGTATGAGCAGTTCTTC	CASSLGQGGYEQFF
TRBV6-1	TRBJ1-2	NA	NA	15	TGTGCCAGCAGTGAAGGTCGTGGGTTAGGCTATGGCTACACCTTC	CASSEGRGLGYGYTF
TRBV7-9	TRBJ2-7	NA	NA	12	TGTGCCAGCAGCTTAGGCGGCAGGGAGCAGTACTTC	CASSLGGREQYF
TRBV6-1	TRBJ2-7	NA	NA	12	TGTGCCAGCAGTGATCCCTCCTACGAGCAGTACTTC	CASSDPSYEQYF
TRBV5-8	TRBJ2-1	TRBD2	NA	16	TGTGCCAGCAGCTCAGGGCTAGCGGTCATCTACAATGAGCAGTTCTTC	CASSSGLAVIYNEQFF
TRBV30	TRBJ2-2	NA	NA	16	TGTGCCTGGAGTCGGCAGGGGATAGTTTCTACCGGGGAGCTGTTTTTT	CAWSRQGIVSTGELFF
TRBV7-9	TRBJ2-1	TRBD2	once	17	TGTGCCAGCAGCTCCTTAACCCGGGGGGGGTACTACAATGAGCAGTTCTTC	CASSSLTRGGYYNEQFF
TRBV19	TRBJ1-5	TRBD1	once	15	TGTGCCAGTAGTATAATAGAGACAGGGAATCAGCCCCAGCATTTT	CASSIIETGNQPQHF